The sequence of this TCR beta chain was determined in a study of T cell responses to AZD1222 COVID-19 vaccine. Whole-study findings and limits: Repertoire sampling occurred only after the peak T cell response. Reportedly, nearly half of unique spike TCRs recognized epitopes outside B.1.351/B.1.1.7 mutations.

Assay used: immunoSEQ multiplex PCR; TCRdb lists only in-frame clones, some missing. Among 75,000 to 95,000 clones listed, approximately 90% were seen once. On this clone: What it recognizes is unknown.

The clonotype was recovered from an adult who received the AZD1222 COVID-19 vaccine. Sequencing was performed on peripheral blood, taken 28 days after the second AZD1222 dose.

The chain's CDR3 is CASRPPRQGTNTEAFF. In nucleotides, the CDR3 is TGTGCCAGCAGACCCCCGAGACAGGGGACTAACACTGAAGCTTTCTTT. The chain recombines TRBV6-6 with TRBJ1-1, with 8 bases fitting TRBD1. The CDR3 covers 16 residues. V lost 6 bases and J lost 2; bases outside the gene matches: 11. CDR1 MNHNY and CDR2 SVGAGI come from the germline V gene (reference sequence).